Listed below are T cell receptor beta chains from one sample, sequenced in a study of radiation and T cells in renal cell carcinoma. The table came from immunoSEQ multiplex PCR; TCRdb's copy has only in-frame clones and leaves some out. The sample contains 130,000 to 150,000 clones, over 75% of which appear only once. The sample here was blood, taken from a patient whose treatment included radiotherapy and nephrectomy. Receptors were obtained from a woman in her forties or fifties with renal cell carcinoma. Each CDR3 is given with its conserved first and last residue. D genes are given only for firm matches. Not all rows give a size; the values are once, few, many and, for expanded clones, a class.

TRBV4-2	TRBJ1-2	-	-	CASSQDRSPRGYTF	TGTGCCAGCAGCCAAGATAGGAGCCCGCGGGGCTACACCTTC
TRBV19	TRBJ1-2	TRBD1	-	CASSIGQGPYGYTF	TGTGCCAGTAGTATCGGACAGGGGCCCTATGGCTACACCTTC
TRBV5-1	TRBJ1-4	TRBD1	-	CASSLAGTGGAPWEKLFF	TGCGCCAGCAGCTTGGCCGGGACAGGGGGCGCCCCGTGGGAAAAACTGTTTTTT
TRBV5-1	TRBJ1-2	TRBD1	-	CASSGGYGYTF	TGCGCCAGCTCAGGGGGCTATGGCTACACCTTC
TRBV18	TRBJ2-3	TRBD2	few	CASSKGLAGELITDTQYF	TGTGCCAGCTCAAAAGGGCTAGCGGGGGAGTTAATCACAGATACGCAGTATTTT
TRBV6-6	TRBJ1-5	-	-	CASGGSSNQPQHF	TGTGCCAGCGGGGGAAGTAGCAATCAGCCCCAGCATTTT
TRBV7-8	TRBJ2-6	-	-	CASSLSAGANVLTF	TGTGCCAGCAGCTTATCGGCTGGGGCCAACGTCCTGACTTTC
TRBV25-1	TRBJ2-1	TRBD2	once	CASRTSGGGYNEQFF	TGTGCCAGCCGGACTAGCGGGGGGGGGTACAATGAGCAGTTCTTC
TRBV30	TRBJ2-7	-	-	CAWSLRAYEQYF	TGTGCCTGGAGCCTTCGAGCCTACGAGCAGTACTTC
TRBV18	TRBJ1-1	-	few	CASSPYGNTEAFF	TGTGCCAGCTCACCATACGGGAACACTGAAGCTTTCTTT
TRBV6-1	TRBJ2-6	-	-	CASSPQGSGANVLTF	TGTGCCAGCAGTCCCCAGGGATCTGGGGCCAACGTCCTGACTTTC
TRBV6-6	TRBJ2-6	-	-	CASSRDTSGANVLTF	TGTGCCAGCAGCCGGGACACATCTGGGGCCAACGTCCTGACTTTC
TRBV5-1	TRBJ1-1	-	medium-sized	CASSPSSTEVNTEAFF	TGTGCCAGCAGCCCTTCCTCGACAGAAGTGAACACTGAAGCTTTCTTT
TRBV18	TRBJ2-2	-	-	CASSPKQTGNTGELFF	TGTGCCAGCTCACCGAAGCAGACAGGGAACACCGGGGAGCTGTTTTTT
TRBV14	TRBJ2-2	-	-	CASSQDGGQINTGELFF	TGTGCCAGCAGCCAAGATGGAGGACAGATTAACACCGGGGAGCTGTTTTTT
TRBV6-5	TRBJ2-2	-	-	CASSYSGRIRGELFF	TGTGCCAGCAGTTACTCCGGACGGATCCGCGGGGAGCTGTTTTTT
TRBV28	TRBJ1-1	TRBD1	once	CASSDRVRGDTEAFF	TGTGCCAGCAGCGACAGGGTTCGGGGGGACACTGAAGCTTTCTTT
TRBV5-1	TRBJ2-1	-	once	CASSYGLNGNEQFF	TGCGCCAGCAGCTACGGACTAAACGGCAATGAGCAGTTCTTC
TRBV5-1	TRBJ2-7	TRBD1	-	CASSVGTGGFEQYF	TGCGCCAGCAGCGTCGGGACAGGTGGGTTCGAGCAGTACTTC
TRBV11-3	TRBJ2-5	TRBD2	-	CASGRGGETQYF	TGTGCCAGCGGCCGGGGGGGCGAGACCCAGTACTTC
TRBV5-1	TRBJ2-3	-	-	CASSFIGRGSTDTQYF	TGCGCCAGCAGCTTTATTGGCAGGGGAAGCACAGATACGCAGTATTTT
TRBV19	TRBJ2-7	-	-	CASSPRASDEQYF	TGTGCCTCCAGTCCTCGGGCTTCCGACGAGCAGTACTTC
TRBV5-1	TRBJ2-6	TRBD1	-	CASSTTGAGSGANVLTF	TGCGCCAGCAGCACGACAGGGGCCGGCTCTGGGGCCAACGTCCTGACTTTC
TRBV9	TRBJ2-5	-	once	CASSGNPGEETQYF	TGTGCCAGCAGCGGAAATCCGGGGGAAGAGACCCAGTACTTC
TRBV5-6	TRBJ1-1	TRBD1	-	CASSPRTGGENTEAFF	TGTGCCAGCAGCCCGAGGACAGGGGGGGAGAACACTGAAGCTTTCTTT
TRBV7-7	TRBJ2-5	TRBD2	-	CASSSLLAGGTETQYF	TGTGCTAGCAGCTCTCTATTAGCGGGGGGGACGGAGACCCAGTACTTC
TRBV7-9	TRBJ1-2	-	-	CASSPLGGSSGYTF	TGTGCCAGCAGCCCCCTAGGGGGATCTAGTGGCTACACCTTC
TRBV11-3	TRBJ2-5	TRBD1	-	CASSSGQQETQYF	TGTGCCAGCAGCTCGGGACAGCAAGAGACCCAGTACTTC
TRBV9	TRBJ2-7	-	once	CASSPRGGYEQYF	TGTGCCAGCAGCCCCAGGGGGGGTTACGAGCAGTACTTC